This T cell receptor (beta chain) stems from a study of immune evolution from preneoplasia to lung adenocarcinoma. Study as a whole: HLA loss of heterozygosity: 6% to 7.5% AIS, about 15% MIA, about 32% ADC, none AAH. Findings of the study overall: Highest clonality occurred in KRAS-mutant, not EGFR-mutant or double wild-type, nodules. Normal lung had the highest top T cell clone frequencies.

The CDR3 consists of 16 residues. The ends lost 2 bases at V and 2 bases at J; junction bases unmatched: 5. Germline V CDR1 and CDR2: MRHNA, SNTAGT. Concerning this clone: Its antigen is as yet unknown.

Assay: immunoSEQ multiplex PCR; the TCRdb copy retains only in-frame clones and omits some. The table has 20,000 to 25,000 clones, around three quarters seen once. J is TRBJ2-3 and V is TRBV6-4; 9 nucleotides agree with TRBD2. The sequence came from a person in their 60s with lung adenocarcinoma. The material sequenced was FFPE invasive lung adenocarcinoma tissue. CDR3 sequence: CASSDGSSGDTDTQYF. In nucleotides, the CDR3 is TGTGCCAGCAGTGACGGGTCTAGCGGGGACACAGATACGCAGTATTTT.